The 10 T cell receptor beta chains presented below share a single source sample, sequenced in a study of T-cell memory formation after mild COVID-19. TCRdb passed the 5' RACE reads through MiXCR, listing each CDR3 protein once. Of 500,000 to 650,000 distinct CDR3 sequences listed, roughly 22% are singletons. Sequenced: PBMCs or a T cell subset sorted from them (not recorded which). The receptor set was obtained from an adult woman who had mild COVID-19 (a few samples of this study predate the infection). Cell type and time point are not known.

The genes are TRBV7-9 and TRBJ1-2; D remains unclear. The CDR3 is made up of 15 amino acids. The germline V gene has CDR1 SEHNR and CDR2 FQNEAQ (reference sequence). Deletions cut 5 bases from V and 7 bases from J, with 20 bases between. The CDR3 protein is CASSPVGGRIGGYTF. The CDR3, as DNA: TGTGCCAGCAGCCCGGTTGGTGGGAGGATAGGTGGCTACACCTTC.

This clonotype was observed at least ten times. This chain joins TRBV12-3 or TRBV12-4 and TRBJ2-3, with a possible D match to TRBD1 (6 bases). The CDR3 has 14 amino acids. V was cut by 6 bases and J by 2 bases, with 12 bases left in between. The CDR3 coding sequence is TGTGCCAGCAGATCCCCAGGGGTCACAGATACGCAGTATTTT. This codes for CASRSPGVTDTQYF.

The chain has TRBV24-1 and TRBJ1-2, with 9 bases lining up with TRBD1. CDR3 length: 15 amino acids. In germline, CDR1 is KGHDR, CDR2 SFDVKD. With 5 bases clipped from V and 4 bases from J, the junction kept 7 bases outside the gene matches. In DNA, the CDR3 is TGTGCCACCAGTGCGTTGACAGGGGGGATCTATGGCTACACCTTC. It encodes CATSALTGGIYGYTF.

This chain connects TRBV20-1 to TRBJ1-5, with 9 bases fitting TRBD1. CDR3 length: 14 residues. V shed 5 bases, J shed 6 bases, and the junction held 8 bases outside the gene matches. Germline values: CDR1 DFQATT, CDR2 SNEGSKA (reference sequence). CDR3 amino acids: CSARETGGGQPQHF. The CDR3 nucleotides read TGCAGTGCTCGGGAAACAGGGGGCGGTCAGCCCCAGCATTTT.

CDR3 loop: CASSLFTRDGNQPQHF. CDR3 sequence (DNA): TGTGCCAGCAGCCTGTTTACCAGGGATGGCAATCAGCCCCAGCATTTT. The chain recombines TRBV7-9 with TRBJ1-5; a weak D match, TRBD1 (5 bases). The CDR3 extends over 16 amino acids. Trimming took 5 bases from V and 2 from J, leaving 16 bases between them. Germline V gene data show CDR1 as SEHNR and CDR2 as FQNEAQ (reference sequence).

This rearrangement joins TRBV6-1 to TRBJ1-3; D gene uncertain. Per germline, CDR1 MNHNS and CDR2 SASEGT. The CDR3 extends over 13 amino acids. V was cut by 7 bases and J by 0 bases, with 7 bases left in between. The CDR3 loop reads CASTGDSGNTIYF. The CDR3 region has the DNA TGTGCCAGCACGGGCGACTCTGGAAACACCATATATTTT.

This chain joins TRBV6-5 and TRBJ1-3, with 7 bases lining up with TRBD1. There are 14 residues in the CDR3. Germline trimming cut 4 bases from V and 4 bases from J; bases unmatched to any gene: 4. CDR1 and CDR2 from the germline V gene are MNHEY and SVGAGI. The CDR3 DNA is TGTGCCAGCAGTTGGAGGGGGCCAGGAAACACCATATATTTT. Protein: CASSWRGPGNTIYF.

This chain links TRBV5-6 with TRBJ1-2; 7 bases align to TRBD1. The CDR3 consists of 14 residues. Germline V lookup: CDR1 SGHDT, CDR2 YYEEEE. The V gene end was trimmed by 1 base and the J gene end by 7 bases; junction bases not matched to a gene: 7. CDR3 coding DNA: TGTGCCAGCAGCTTGACCGGGACAGCGAGTGGCTACACCTTC. Amino acid sequence: CASSLTGTASGYTF.

Only a few counts were recorded for this clonotype. The rearrangement uses TRBV4-1 and TRBJ1-3; no firm D call. CDR3 length: 16 residues. Trimming took 0 bases from V and 4 from J, leaving 13 bases between them. The germline V gene has CDR1 MGHRA and CDR2 YSYEKL. CDR3 coding DNA: TGCGCCAGCAGCCAAGATATAGCCTTTGGAGGAAACACCATATATTTT. Translating gives CASSQDIAFGGNTIYF.

This clonotype was recorded a few times. The chain is built from TRBV12-3 or TRBV12-4 and TRBJ2-5, with D possibly TRBD1 on 5 matching bases. V lost 4 bases and J lost 4, with 10 bases in between. The CDR3 has 13 residues. CDR3 sequence (DNA): TGTGCCAGCAGTTCCTGGGGCAGAGAGACCCAGTACTTC. Protein sequence: CASSSWGRETQYF.